This T cell receptor beta chain was sequenced during a study of T cell changes during pregnancy in multiple sclerosis. Measured with immunoSEQ multiplex PCR; TCRdb has only the in-frame clones, and not every one. The table lists about 39,000 clones, 93% of them singletons. The V gene's germline CDR1 is LNHDA and CDR2 SQIVND (reference sequence). V dropped 5 bases and J dropped 5; count of bases not matched to a gene: 9. This CDR3 contains 15 residues. The rearrangement links TRBV19 to TRBJ2-3, with 8 bases lining up with TRBD1. The TCR comes from a female donor with multiple sclerosis, enrolled in a pregnancy study. Sequencing was performed on CD4+ T cells from peripheral blood mononuclear cells, taken in the first trimester of pregnancy. The CDR3 spells CASSGGAGGEDTQYF. CDR3 nucleotide sequence: TGTGCCAGTAGTGGAGGGGCAGGGGGCGAAGATACGCAGTATTTT. The full variable domain, completed using reference TRBV19 and TRBJ2-3, is DGGITQSPKYLFRKEGQNVTLSCEQNLNHDAMYWYRQDPGQGLRLIYYSQIVNDFQKGDIAEGYSVSREKKESFPLTVTSAQKNPTAFYLCASSGGAGGEDTQYFGPGTRLTVL.